These 24 T cell receptor beta chains were all obtained from the same sample, sequenced in a study of blood T cell repertoires in COVID-19. Using immunoSEQ multiplex PCR, the repertoire was profiled, and TCRdb retains in-frame clones only, with some absent. The sample carries under 250,000 clones, approximately 80% recorded once. Sequencing was carried out using PBMCs or T cells enriched from blood (not recorded which). These TCRs come from a young man with acute COVID-19.

The genes are TRBV4-1 and TRBJ2-6, with 8 nucleotides matching TRBD1. V shed 3 bases, J shed 2 bases, and the junction held 0 bases outside the gene matches. Germline CDR1 reads MGHRA; CDR2 reads YSYEKL. The length of the CDR3 is 15 residues. CDR3 DNA sequence: TGCGCCAGCAGCCAGACAGGGGCTGGGGCCAACGTCCTGACTTTC. Encoded protein: CASSQTGAGANVLTF.

This rearrangement joins TRBV7-7 to TRBJ2-1; maybe TRBD1 (6 bases). CDR1 and CDR2 from the germline V gene are SSHAT and FNYEAQ (reference sequence). V lost 5 bases and J 6 bases, leaving 14 bases between the germline ends. This CDR3 has 14 residues. This CDR3 is CASSPEGVGNEQFF. CDR3 sequence (DNA): TGTGCCAGCAGCCCCGAGGGGGTGGGCAATGAGCAGTTCTTC. Full variable domain (outside the CDR3, taken from reference TRBV7-7 and TRBJ2-1): GAGVSQSPRYKVTKRGQDVTLRCDPISSHATLYWYQQALGQGPEFLTYFNYEAQPDKSGLPSDRFSAERPEGSISTLTIQRTEQRDSAMYRCASSPEGVGNEQFFGPGTRLTVL.

The V and J genes are TRBV7-9 and TRBJ1-3, with TRBD1 identical over 7 bases. J gave up 0 bases and V 4 bases, and 6 bases lay outside the gene matches. The CDR3 runs 16 residues. Germline V gene sequence: CDR1 SEHNR, CDR2 FQNEAQ (reference sequence). The CDR3 DNA follows: TGTGCCAGCAGCTCCCCCCGGACAGGCTCTGGAAACACCATATATTTT. Translating it yields CASSSPRTGSGNTIYF.

V and J are TRBV11-2 and TRBJ2-1, with 9 nucleotides matching TRBD2. CDR3 length: 15 amino acids. CDR1 is SGHAT and CDR2 is FQNNGV in the germline V gene. V trimming: 10 bases; J trimming: 2 bases; junction bases outside the gene matches: 9. For the CDR3, the DNA is TGTGCCACCTCGAGCGGGGGGACAACCTACAATGAGCAGTTCTTC. Encoded protein: CATSSGGTTYNEQFF.

This chain connects TRBV29-1 to TRBJ2-5; 11 bases agree with TRBD2. The germline CDR1 and CDR2 sequences are SQVTM and ANQGSEA. Losses at the gene ends were 7 bases for V and 2 bases for J; bases not matched to a gene: 3. CDR3 length: 13 amino acids. The CDR3 reads CSGGLAVQETQYF. The DNA for the CDR3 is TGCAGCGGGGGACTAGCGGTGCAAGAGACCCAGTACTTC.

Here the CDR3 DNA reads TGTGCCAGCAGCCAGACAGGTCTTGAAGCTTTCTTT. Residues: CASSQTGLEAFF. The genes are TRBV7-8 and TRBJ1-1, with D possibly being TRBD1 (6 bases). The V gene's germline CDR1 is SGHVS and CDR2 FQNEAQ. The ends were cut back, 5 bases at V and 7 bases at J, with 11 bases in the middle. This CDR3 has 12 amino acids. Complete variable domain (other parts from reference TRBV7-8 and TRBJ1-1): GAGVSQSPRYKVAKRGQDVALRCDPISGHVSLFWYQQALGQGPEFLTYFQNEAQLDKSGLPSDRFFAERPEGSVSTLKIQRTQQEDSAVYLCASSQTGLEAFFGQGTRLTVV.

This chain joins TRBV11-2 and TRBJ2-7; 9 bases align to TRBD1. CDR1 and CDR2 from the germline V gene are SGHAT and FQNNGV. J gave up 2 bases and V 4 bases, and 9 bases lay outside the gene matches. The CDR3 has 16 residues. The CDR3 is CASSSGGRDRAYEQYF. CDR3 DNA: TGTGCCAGCAGCTCAGGGGGGAGGGACAGGGCCTACGAGCAGTACTTC.

The chain recombines TRBV10-3 with TRBJ1-5, with no clear D. V dropped 0 bases and J dropped 6 bases, with 15 bases sitting between them. This CDR3 is 16 amino acids long. Looked up from germline, CDR1 is ENHRY and CDR2 is SYGVKD. CDR3 loop: CAISESSSIGVQPQHF. As DNA, the CDR3 is TGTGCCATCAGTGAGTCGTCATCGATCGGGGTTCAGCCCCAGCATTTT.

This clone was counted a single time. V is TRBV20-1 and J is TRBJ1-2, with 10 nucleotides matching TRBD1. This CDR3 has 15 residues. Looked up from germline, CDR1 is DFQATT and CDR2 is SNEGSKA (reference sequence). V shed 3 bases, J shed 5 bases, and the junction held 9 bases outside the gene matches. The CDR3 DNA reads as TGCAGTGCTAGTAAGGGACAGGGGTTATGGTATGGCTACACCTTC. Translating gives CSASKGQGLWYGYTF.

V gene TRBV9 combines with J gene TRBJ2-1; TRBD1 matches at 7 bases. The germline V gene encodes CDR1 SGDLS and CDR2 YYNGEE. V dropped 3 bases and J dropped 6; count of bases not matched to a gene: 3. The CDR3 has 13 residues. The CDR3 DNA reads as TGTGCCAGCAGCGCTGGGACAGTCAATGAGCAGTTCTTC. Its protein is CASSAGTVNEQFF. The whole variable domain, remainder taken from reference TRBV9 and TRBJ2-1, is DSGVTQTPKHLITATGQRVTLRCSPRSGDLSVYWYQQSLDQGLQFLIQYYNGEERAKGNILERFSAQQFPDLHSELNLSSLELGDSALYFCASSAGTVNEQFFGPGTRLTVL.

V is TRBV6-5 and J is TRBJ2-7, with TRBD1 as a possible D gene (6 bases). The germline V gene has CDR1 MNHEY and CDR2 SVGAGI. V was cut by 6 bases and J by 2 bases, with 14 bases left in between. The CDR3 is 14 residues long. The CDR3 DNA follows: TGTGCCAGCAGCACCACCCGGGACACCTACGAGCAGTACTTC. Its protein is CASSTTRDTYEQYF.

This rearrangement joins TRBV6-5 to TRBJ2-7, with 7 bases lining up with TRBD1. V shed 0 bases and J 4 bases; nucleotides not matched to a gene: 0. CDR3 length equals 13 residues. Germline CDR1 reads MNHEY; CDR2 reads SVGAGI. The CDR3 nucleotides are TGTGCCAGCAGTTACTCGACAGGGTACGAGCAGTACTTC. It codes for CASSYSTGYEQYF.

This clone was detected only a few times. The gene calls are TRBV9 and TRBJ2-7; a possible D gene is TRBD2 (5 bases). This CDR3 is built from 15 residues. Germline CDR1 is SGDLS and CDR2 is YYNGEE. V was shortened by 0 bases and J by 3 bases, with 13 bases between the two germline ends. The CDR3 region is CASSVGTGVGYEQYF. CDR3 sequence (DNA): TGTGCCAGCAGCGTAGGGACCGGGGTTGGCTACGAGCAGTACTTC.

The genes are TRBV29-1 and TRBJ2-5; D is possibly TRBD2 (5 bases). Germline V gives CDR1 SQVTM, CDR2 ANQGSEA. The V and J ends lost 5 bases and 7 bases respectively, with 11 bases between them. The CDR3 contains 11 residues. CDR3 bases: TGCAGCGTTACCTTCGAGGGGACCCAGTACTTC. Protein product: CSVTFEGTQYF.

The rearrangement uses TRBV5-4 and TRBJ2-7; TRBD2 matches 7 bases. Trimming cost V 3 bases and J 4 bases; bases outside gene matches: 1. The CDR3 covers 12 residues. Germline V gene data show CDR1 as SGHNT and CDR2 as YYREEE (reference sequence). As DNA, the CDR3 is TGTGCCAGCAGCTACGGGGGGTACGAGCAGTACTTC. Protein sequence: CASSYGGYEQYF.

The rearrangement uses TRBV10-3 and TRBJ1-1, with D perhaps matching TRBD1 (5 bases). With 3 bases removed from V and 0 bases from J, the gap between germline ends came to 8 bases. The CDR3 runs to 14 residues. CDR1 ENHRY and CDR2 SYGVKD come from the germline V gene. CDR3 DNA sequence: TGTGCCATCAGTGACAAGGGGATGAACACTGAAGCTTTCTTT. Translated: CAISDKGMNTEAFF.

V and J are TRBV5-5 and TRBJ2-5; 7 bases fit TRBD1. Per the germline V gene, CDR1 is SGHKS and CDR2 is YYEKEE (reference sequence). V was clipped by 3 bases and J by 2 bases; unmatched bases: 7. CDR3 size: 15 residues. For the CDR3, the DNA is TGTGCCAGCAGCTACCTCCCGACAGGGCAAGAGACCCAGTACTTC. It is translated as CASSYLPTGQETQYF.

J is TRBJ2-3 and V is TRBV12-3 or TRBV12-4; weak D call: TRBD2 (6 bases). The ends were cut back, 3 bases at V and 8 bases at J, with 6 bases in the middle. This CDR3 has 11 amino acids. For the CDR3, the DNA is TGTGCCAGCAGTTTCGGGGGTACGCAGTATTTT. Amino acid sequence: CASSFGGTQYF.

This rearrangement joins TRBV2 to TRBJ2-5; 11 nucleotides agree with TRBD2. The J segment lost 3 bases and the V segment lost 4 bases, leaving 4 bases of the junction unmatched. This CDR3 region has 15 residues. Germline-derived CDR1 and CDR2 are SNHLY and FYNNEI. This CDR3 reads CASSGGSGGEETQYF. CDR3 nucleotide sequence: TGTGCCAGCAGTGGAGGTAGCGGGGGGGAAGAGACCCAGTACTTC.

The rearrangement joins TRBV27 to TRBJ1-1; the D gene is possibly TRBD1 (5 bases). V lost 7 bases and J 0 bases, leaving 12 bases between the germline ends. Germline V lookup: CDR1 MNHEY, CDR2 SMNVEV (reference sequence). There are 14 residues in the CDR3. CDR3 sequence reads: CASTRTDMNTEAFF. CDR3 nucleotide sequence: TGTGCCAGCACCCGGACGGACATGAACACTGAAGCTTTCTTT.

The CDR3 loop is CASSLGQARVDEQFF. In DNA form, the CDR3 reads TGTGCCAGCTCACTGGGACAGGCCCGGGTGGATGAGCAGTTCTTC. The chain recombines TRBV18 with TRBJ2-1; 8 positions match TRBD1. CDR3 length: 15 residues. Looked up from germline, CDR1 is KGHSH and CDR2 is LQKENI. V lost 4 bases to trimming and J lost 8 bases; unmatched junction nucleotides: 10.

The J gene is TRBJ2-5, the V gene TRBV5-6, with 7 bases fitting TRBD1. CDR1 and CDR2 from the germline V gene are SGHDT and YYEEEE. V shed 3 bases and J 4 bases; nucleotides not matched to a gene: 15. This CDR3 has 17 amino acids. CDR3: CASSSRFLTGQIETQYF. CDR3 bases: TGTGCCAGCAGCTCCCGATTCTTGACAGGGCAGATAGAGACCCAGTACTTC.

The chain is built from TRBV5-1 and TRBJ2-5; 9 nucleotides match TRBD1. Germline CDR1 reads SGHRS; CDR2 reads YFSETQ. The CDR3 has 15 amino acids. V shed 4 bases, J shed 4 bases, and the junction held 8 bases outside the gene matches. The CDR3 DNA sequence: TGCGCCAGCAGCCCAGCTACAGGGGGCGTAGAGACCCAGTACTTC. This translates into CASSPATGGVETQYF.

The table lists this clone with a count of one. The chain is built from TRBV27 and TRBJ2-1; 8 nucleotides line up with TRBD1. V lost 0 bases, J lost 5 bases, and 6 bases stayed unmatched. Germline-derived CDR1 and CDR2 are MNHEY and SMNVEV (reference sequence). CDR3 size: 16 residues. DNA of the CDR3: TGTGCCAGCAGTTTATCGTACAGGGGGATCGACAATGAGCAGTTCTTC. It is translated as CASSLSYRGIDNEQFF.